This record covers a single TCR beta chain. Its specificity is not known. The sample comes from a study of metastatic and nonmetastatic thyroid tumors. Findings and caveats of the study: Reportedly, malignant thyroid tumors had significantly higher TCR beta diversity than benign nodules, in blood and tumor.

As handled by the study authors: Across clinicopathological groups, CDR3 differences served as the basis for building a distant-metastasis classifier for papillary thyroid cancer. With MiXCR, TCRdb called clones anew from the PCR reads. Here the V and J calls rest on TCRdb's processing, not on the authors' analysis. The repertoire holds about 34,000 clones, with roughly 15% as singletons. Before thyroid surgery, none of the patients had received any treatment. The germline V and J ends were trimmed by 2 bases and 7 bases, with 8 bases remaining between them. Germline-derived CDR1 and CDR2 are LGHNA and YSLEER. This CDR3 contains 12 residues.

The sequence came from a female donor with papillary thyroid cancer or a benign thyroid nodule (not recorded which). Some clones in this sample may be carry-over from other donors' samples. The chain couples TRBV4-3 to TRBJ1-1; D unresolved. The sample was blood. DNA of the CDR3: TGCGCCAGCAGCCAATTTGGTTTTGAAGCTTTCTTT. This codes for CASSQFGFEAFF.